The next 18 T cell receptor beta chains were all read from a single sample in a study of blood T cells in healthy people across ages. PCR was performed a second time for roughly 7 to 11 cycles using a sample-barcoded 5' primer and a J-beta primer mix. TCRdb re-called the 5' RACE reads through MiXCR, storing one row per CDR3 protein. The profile shows 450,000 to 600,000 distinct CDR3 sequences, about a quarter of them singletons. These data were also reused for a study on T cells of mothers and their children.

Sequenced material: blood. These receptors originate from a boy younger than 10 in good health.

V gene TRBV19 combines with J gene TRBJ2-7, with a possible D match to TRBD1 (5 bases). Trimming pared 3 bases from V and 6 bases from J, leaving 12 bases between. The CDR3 is 13 amino acids. Germline values: CDR1 LNHDA, CDR2 SQIVND (reference sequence). Written as DNA, the CDR3 is TGTGCCAGTAGTATCGATCGACAGAGCGAGCAGTACGTC. Protein product: CASSIDRQSEQYV.

This clonotype occurred a few times. The chain couples TRBV27 to TRBJ2-1; 8 nucleotides agree with TRBD2. The J call may be in error: the DNA end matches TRBJ2-5 better. The CDR3 totals 15 residues. Germline V gene data show CDR1 as MNHEY and CDR2 as SMNVEV (reference sequence). Here the CDR3 reads CASSLTGTRQETQYF. DNA for the CDR3: TGTGCCAGCAGTTTGACCGGGACTAGGCAAGAGACCCAGTACTTC.

This clonotype was picked up a small number of times. This chain uses TRBV4-2 with TRBJ2-3; the D is unclear. The germline V gene has CDR1 LGHNA and CDR2 YNFKEQ. This CDR3 has 15 amino acids. V lost 1 base, J lost 0 bases, and 8 bases lay in between. As DNA, the CDR3 is TGTGCCAGCAGCCAAGGCCTCGGGAGCACAGATACGCAGTATTTT. It translates to CASSQGLGSTDTQYF.

This clonotype showed up many times. The rearrangement joins TRBV4-1 to TRBJ2-5; 7 nucleotides agree with TRBD1. The CDR3 is 14 amino acids. The germline V gene has CDR1 MGHRA and CDR2 YSYEKL. With V trimmed by 4 bases and J by 1 base, 3 bases remained unmatched. CDR3: CASSPGTAQETQYF. In DNA form, the CDR3 reads TGCGCCAGCAGCCCGGGGACAGCCCAAGAGACCCAGTACTTC.

This chain links TRBV7-2 with TRBJ2-5; 10 bases match TRBD2. Germline values: CDR1 SGHTA, CDR2 FQGNSA. The CDR3 is 17 amino acids. The junction had 11 bases not matched to a gene; V was cut back by 2 bases and J by 5 bases. CDR3: CASSLIKSGGAGETQYF. The DNA of the CDR3 is TGTGCCAGCAGCTTAATAAAAAGCGGGGGGGCGGGCGAGACCCAGTACTTC.

This chain joins TRBV20-1 and TRBJ1-1; the match to TRBD1 covers 7 bases. Looked up from germline, CDR1 is DFQATT and CDR2 is SNEGSKA (reference sequence). The V segment lost 0 bases and the J segment 6 bases; nucleotides outside the gene matches: 7. This CDR3 spans 14 amino acids. The CDR3 coding sequence is TGCAGTGCTAGAGATTCAGGGGGAACGGCTGAAGCTTTCTTT. This translates into CSARDSGGTAEAFF.

This clonotype was detected a few times. The genes are TRBV11-2 and TRBJ2-7; D unresolved. Germline V gene data show CDR1 as SGHAT and CDR2 as FQNNGV. The CDR3 length is 18 residues. Trimming removed 5 bases from V and 7 bases from J, with 30 bases in between. The CDR3: CASSPPRSTSPRKGEQYF. The CDR3 DNA is TGTGCCAGCAGCCCCCCCAGGTCTACTTCCCCCCGGAAAGGGGAGCAGTACTTC.

The V gene is TRBV9, the J gene TRBJ1-1; D may be TRBD1 (5 bases). The V gene lost 0 bases and the J gene lost 5 bases, with 11 bases spanning the gap. The CDR3 is 14 amino acids. Germline assignment: CDR1 SGDLS and CDR2 YYNGEE. The CDR3 DNA reads TGTGCCAGCAGCGTAGTCAGGGCGGGTACTGAAGCTTTCTTT. Translating it yields CASSVVRAGTEAFF.

This clonotype was observed a few times. The CDR3 protein is CASSQGPPGANEKLFF. The CDR3 DNA reads as TGTGCCAGCAGCCAAGGGCCCCCAGGGGCTAATGAAAAACTGTTTTTT. The rearrangement uses TRBV14 and TRBJ1-4; D is possibly TRBD1 (6 bases). The V gene's germline CDR1 is SGHDN and CDR2 FVKESK. The CDR3 runs 16 residues. V gave up 1 base and J gave up 3 bases, with 12 bases separating them.

This clonotype has more than one count but fewer than ten. V and J are TRBV5-1 and TRBJ1-2; D might be TRBD1 (6 bases). Germline CDR1 and CDR2: SGHRS and YFSETQ. This CDR3 contains 15 residues. The ends were cut back, 4 bases at V and 4 bases at J, with 17 bases in the middle. DNA of the CDR3: TGCGCCAGCAGCCGGGTAGGGGGTGAGGCCTATGGCTACACCTTC. This sequence encodes CASSRVGGEAYGYTF.

This clonotype was seen a handful of times. The chain recombines TRBV20-1 with TRBJ2-1, with 8 nucleotides matching TRBD2. The CDR3 consists of 14 residues. Germline CDR1 DFQATT, CDR2 SNEGSKA (reference sequence). V gave up 5 bases and J gave up 4 bases; unmatched junction bases: 7. CDR3 in amino acids: CSARRPSGYNEQFF. The DNA for the CDR3 is TGCAGTGCTCGACGGCCTAGCGGGTACAATGAGCAGTTCTTC.

This clonotype has at least ten counts. The chain recombines TRBV9 with TRBJ1-1; D not resolved. The V gene lost 0 bases and the J gene lost 1 base, with 4 bases spanning the gap. This CDR3 has 13 residues. Germline V CDR1 and CDR2: SGDLS, YYNGEE. CDR3 nucleotide sequence: TGTGCCAGCAGCGTAGACGGGAACACTGAAGCTTTCTTT. Protein sequence: CASSVDGNTEAFF.

This clonotype occurred a few times. CDR3 bases: TGTGCCAGCAGCTTACATAAACGGGCGTACCAAGAGACCCAGTACTTC. Protein product: CASSLHKRAYQETQYF. The V call is TRBV7-2, the J call TRBJ2-5; no clear D. The CDR3 is 16 amino acids. Germline CDR1 and CDR2: SGHTA and FQGNSA. V lost 2 bases to trimming and J lost 0 bases, with 13 bases between them.

The rearrangement links TRBV6-1 to TRBJ1-3; D is undetermined. The CDR3 totals 13 residues. CDR1 MNHNS and CDR2 SASEGT come from the germline V gene. V was clipped by 6 bases and J by 7 bases, with 13 bases between them. The CDR3 loop is CASSERVGNTIYF. The CDR3 DNA follows: TGTGCCAGCAGCGAAAGGGTGGGCAACACCATATATTTT.

This clonotype has only a few counts. This rearrangement joins TRBV11-2 to TRBJ2-5; maybe TRBD1 (5 bases). CDR3 length: 14 amino acids. Germline V gives CDR1 SGHAT, CDR2 FQNNGV. Trimming pared 3 bases from V and 1 base from J, leaving 9 bases between. This CDR3 is CASSFRGFQETQYF. The CDR3 nucleotides are TGTGCCAGCAGCTTTAGGGGATTCCAAGAGACCCAGTACTTC.

Remarks on this clonotype: This likely comes from a read error, as the CDR3 has no conserved phenylalanine or tryptophan at its end. V gene TRBV5-1 combines with J gene TRBJ2-1; D is uncertain. V was pared by 0 bases and J by 4 bases, with 5 bases between. The length of the CDR3 is 13 residues. Per germline, CDR1 SGHRS and CDR2 YFSETQ. The CDR3 bases are TGCGCCAGCAGCTTGGATGGATACAATGAGCAGTTCCTC. Its protein product is CASSLDGYNEQFL.

This clonotype was seen a handful of times. This chain uses TRBV21-1 with TRBJ2-4; the table calls TRBD1, which could not be checked here. TRBV21-1 has pseudogene status. The CDR3 contains 17 residues. Here the CDR3 reads CASSKTLGQLDKNIQYF. In DNA form, the CDR3 reads TGTGCCAGCAGCAAAACGCTCGGACAGCTTGACAAAAACATTCAGTACTTC.

The J gene is TRBJ2-1, the V gene TRBV5-6; D possibly uses TRBD1 or TRBD2 (5 bases each). Germline CDR1 SGHDT, CDR2 YYEEEE. Trimming removed 9 bases at V and 1 base at J, with 14 bases between. This CDR3 contains 14 residues. The CDR3 protein is CATTGTLSYNEQFF. The CDR3 DNA reads as TGTGCCACCACCGGGACCCTTTCCTACAATGAGCAGTTCTTC.